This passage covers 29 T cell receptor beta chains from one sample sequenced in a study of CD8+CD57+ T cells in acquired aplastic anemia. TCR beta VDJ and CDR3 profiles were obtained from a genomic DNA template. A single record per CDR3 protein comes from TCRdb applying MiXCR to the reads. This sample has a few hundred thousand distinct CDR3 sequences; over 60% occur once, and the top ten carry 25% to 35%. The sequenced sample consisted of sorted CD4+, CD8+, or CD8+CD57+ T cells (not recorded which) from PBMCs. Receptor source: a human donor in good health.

CDR3 in amino acids: CSAREITGVSLTNSPLHF. The CDR3, as DNA: TGCAGTGCTAGAGAAATAACAGGGGTATCCCTTACCAATTCACCCCTCCACTTT. The V and J genes are TRBV20-1 and TRBJ1-6; 7 bases are a match to TRBD1. The germline gives CDR1 DFQATT, CDR2 SNEGSKA (reference sequence). The V gene end was trimmed by 0 bases and the J gene end by 7 bases; junction bases not matched to a gene: 15. The CDR3 is 18 amino acids.

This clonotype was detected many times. Here the CDR3 reads CASSRGGQAKFF. CDR3 nucleotides: TGTGCCAGCAGCCGCGGGGGACAGGCGAAGTTCTTC. This chain links TRBV7-9 with TRBJ2-1, with D perhaps TRBD1 (8 bases). Germline CDR1 SEHNR, CDR2 FQNEAQ (reference sequence). There are 12 residues in the CDR3. The ends were cut back, 5 bases at V and 14 bases at J, with 16 bases in the middle.

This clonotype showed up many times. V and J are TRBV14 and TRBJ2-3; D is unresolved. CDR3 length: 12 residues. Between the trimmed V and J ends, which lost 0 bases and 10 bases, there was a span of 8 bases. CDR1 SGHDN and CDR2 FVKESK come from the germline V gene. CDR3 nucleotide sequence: TGTGCCAGCAGCCAAGAGCCCCCAGCGCAGTATTTT. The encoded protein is CASSQEPPAQYF.

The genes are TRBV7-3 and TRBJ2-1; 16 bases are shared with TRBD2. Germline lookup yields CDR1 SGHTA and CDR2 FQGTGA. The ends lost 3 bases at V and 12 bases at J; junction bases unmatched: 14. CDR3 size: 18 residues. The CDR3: CASSLGPGLAGGEDTQFF. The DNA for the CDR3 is TGTGCCAGCAGCTTGGGACCGGGACTAGCGGGGGGGGAAGATACGCAGTTCTTC.

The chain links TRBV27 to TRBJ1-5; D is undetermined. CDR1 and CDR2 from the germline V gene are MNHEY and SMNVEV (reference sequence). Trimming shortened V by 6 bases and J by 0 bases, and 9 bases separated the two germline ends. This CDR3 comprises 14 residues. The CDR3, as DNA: TGTGCCAGCAGCCCCCTGGTTAGCAATCAGCCCCAGCATTTT. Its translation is CASSPLVSNQPQHF.

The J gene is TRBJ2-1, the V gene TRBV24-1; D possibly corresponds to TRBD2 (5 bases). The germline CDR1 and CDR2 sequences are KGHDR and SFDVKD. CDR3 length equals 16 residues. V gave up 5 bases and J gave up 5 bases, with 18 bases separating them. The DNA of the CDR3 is TGTGCCACCAGTGGTGCCCTAGCCACGAGAAACAATGAGCAGTTCTTC. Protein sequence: CATSGALATRNNEQFF.

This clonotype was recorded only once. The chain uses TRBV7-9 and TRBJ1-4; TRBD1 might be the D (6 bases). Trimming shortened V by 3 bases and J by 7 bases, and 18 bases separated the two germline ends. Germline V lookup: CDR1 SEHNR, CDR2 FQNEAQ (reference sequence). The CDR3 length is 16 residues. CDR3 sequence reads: CASSFPDSLRGEKLFF. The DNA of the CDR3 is TGTGCCAGCAGCTTCCCGGACAGTCTTAGAGGTGAAAAACTGTTTTTT.

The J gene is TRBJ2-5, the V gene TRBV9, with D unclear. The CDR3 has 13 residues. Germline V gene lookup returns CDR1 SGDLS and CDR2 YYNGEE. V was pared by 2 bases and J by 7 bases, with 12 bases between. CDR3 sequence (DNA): TGTGCCAGCAGCGTGGAAATGGTGGGGACCCAGTACTTC. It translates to CASSVEMVGTQYF.

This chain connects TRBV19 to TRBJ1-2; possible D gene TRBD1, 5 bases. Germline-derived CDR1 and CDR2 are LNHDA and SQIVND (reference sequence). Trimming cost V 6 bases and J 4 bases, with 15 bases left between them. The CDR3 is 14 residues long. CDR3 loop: CASSEGSGFYGYTF. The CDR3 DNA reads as TGTGCCAGTAGCGAGGGGTCGGGCTTCTATGGCTACACCTTC.

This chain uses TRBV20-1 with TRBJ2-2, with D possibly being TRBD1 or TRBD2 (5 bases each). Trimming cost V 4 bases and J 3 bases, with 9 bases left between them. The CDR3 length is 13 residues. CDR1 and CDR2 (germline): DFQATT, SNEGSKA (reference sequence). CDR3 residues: CSAKRGHTGELFF. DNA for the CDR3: TGCAGTGCTAAGAGGGGTCACACCGGGGAGCTGTTTTTT.

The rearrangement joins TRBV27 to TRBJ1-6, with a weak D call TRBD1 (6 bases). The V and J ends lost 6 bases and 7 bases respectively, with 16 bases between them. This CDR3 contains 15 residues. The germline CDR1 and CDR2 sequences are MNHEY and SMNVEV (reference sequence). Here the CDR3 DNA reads TGTGCCAGCAGATCCCTAGCGGGGGGCAATTCACCCCTCCACTTT. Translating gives CASRSLAGGNSPLHF.

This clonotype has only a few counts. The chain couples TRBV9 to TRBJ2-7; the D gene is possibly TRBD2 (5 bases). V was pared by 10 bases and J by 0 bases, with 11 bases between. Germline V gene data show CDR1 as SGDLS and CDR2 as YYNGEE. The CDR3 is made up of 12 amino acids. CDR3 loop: CALPRDSYEQYF. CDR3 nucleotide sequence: TGTGCCTTACCACGGGACTCCTACGAGCAGTACTTC.

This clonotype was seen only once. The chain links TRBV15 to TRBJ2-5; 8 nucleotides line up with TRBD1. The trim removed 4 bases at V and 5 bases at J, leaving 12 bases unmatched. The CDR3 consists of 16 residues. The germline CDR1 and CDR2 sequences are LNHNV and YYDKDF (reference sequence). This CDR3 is CATSIIDRGYGETQYF. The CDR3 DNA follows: TGTGCCACCAGCATCATCGACAGGGGCTATGGTGAGACCCAGTACTTC. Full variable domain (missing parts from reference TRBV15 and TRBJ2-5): DAMVIQNPRYQVTQFGKPVTLSCSQTLNHNVMYWYQQKSSQAPKLLFHYYDKDFNNEADTPDNFQSRRPNTSFCFLDIRSPGLGDTAMYLCATSIIDRGYGETQYFGPGTRLLVL.

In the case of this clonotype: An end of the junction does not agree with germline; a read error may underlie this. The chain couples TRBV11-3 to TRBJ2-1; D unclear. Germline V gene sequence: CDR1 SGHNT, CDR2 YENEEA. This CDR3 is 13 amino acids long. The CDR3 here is CASSLGSNNEQIF. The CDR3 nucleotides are TGTGCCAGCAGCTTAGGTAGTAACAATGAGCAGATCTTC.

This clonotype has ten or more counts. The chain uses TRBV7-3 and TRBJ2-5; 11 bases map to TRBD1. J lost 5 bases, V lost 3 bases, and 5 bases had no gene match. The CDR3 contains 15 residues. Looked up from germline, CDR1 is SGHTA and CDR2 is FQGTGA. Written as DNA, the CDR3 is TGTGCCAGCAGCTTCGGGACAGGGGGTCACGAGACCCAGTACTTC. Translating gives CASSFGTGGHETQYF.

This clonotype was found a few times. CDR3 amino acids: CASRPDRYSGANVLTF. CDR3 sequence (DNA): TGTGCCAGCAGACCCGACAGGTACTCTGGGGCCAACGTCCTGACTTTC. The rearrangement joins TRBV2 to TRBJ2-6; possibly TRBD1 for D (6 bases). The V end lost 6 bases, the J end lost 0 bases, and 12 bases lay between the germline ends. The CDR3 has 16 residues. Germline-derived CDR1 and CDR2 are SNHLY and FYNNEI.

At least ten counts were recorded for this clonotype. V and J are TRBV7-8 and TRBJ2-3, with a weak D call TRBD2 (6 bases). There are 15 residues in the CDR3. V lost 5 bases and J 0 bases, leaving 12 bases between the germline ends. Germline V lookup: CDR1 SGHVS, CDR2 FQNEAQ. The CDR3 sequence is CASSRGTTSTDTQYF. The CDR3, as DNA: TGTGCCAGCAGCCGCGGGACGACTAGCACAGATACGCAGTATTTT.

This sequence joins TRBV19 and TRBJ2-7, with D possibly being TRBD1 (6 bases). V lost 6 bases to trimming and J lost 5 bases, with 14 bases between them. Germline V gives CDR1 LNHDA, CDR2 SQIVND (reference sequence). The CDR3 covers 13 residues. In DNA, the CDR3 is TGTGCCAGTAGCCAGGGGAGTAAAGACGAGCAGTACTTC. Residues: CASSQGSKDEQYF. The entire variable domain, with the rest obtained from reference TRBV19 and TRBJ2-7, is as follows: DGGITQSPKYLFRKEGQNVTLSCEQNLNHDAMYWYRQDPGQGLRLIYYSQIVNDFQKGDIAEGYSVSREKKESFPLTVTSAQKNPTAFYLCASSQGSKDEQYFGPGTRLTVT.

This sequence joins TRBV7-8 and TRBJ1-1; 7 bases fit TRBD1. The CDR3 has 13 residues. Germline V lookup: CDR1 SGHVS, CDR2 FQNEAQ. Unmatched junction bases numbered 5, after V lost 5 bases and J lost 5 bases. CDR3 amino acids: CASSAGTETEAFF. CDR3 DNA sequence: TGTGCCAGCAGCGCCGGGACAGAGACTGAAGCTTTCTTT.

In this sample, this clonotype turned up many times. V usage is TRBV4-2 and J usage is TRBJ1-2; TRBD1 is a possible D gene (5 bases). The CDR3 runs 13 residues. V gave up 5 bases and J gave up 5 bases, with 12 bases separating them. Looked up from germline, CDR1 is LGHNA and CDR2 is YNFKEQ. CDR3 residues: CASSGTGAYGYTF. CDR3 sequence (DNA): TGTGCCAGCAGCGGGACGGGTGCGTATGGCTACACCTTC.

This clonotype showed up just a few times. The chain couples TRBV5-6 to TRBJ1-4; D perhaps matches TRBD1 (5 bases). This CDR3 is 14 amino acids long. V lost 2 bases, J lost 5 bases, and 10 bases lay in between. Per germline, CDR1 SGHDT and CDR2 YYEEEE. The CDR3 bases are TGTGCCAGCAGCTTTAGACAGACGAATGAAAAACTGTTTTTT. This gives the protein CASSFRQTNEKLFF.

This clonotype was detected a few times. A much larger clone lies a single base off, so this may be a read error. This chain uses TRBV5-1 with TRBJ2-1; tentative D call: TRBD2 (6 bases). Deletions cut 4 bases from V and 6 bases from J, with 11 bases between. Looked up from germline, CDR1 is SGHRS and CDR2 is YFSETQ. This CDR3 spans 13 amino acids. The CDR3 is CASSPPGSNEQFF. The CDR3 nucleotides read TGCGCCAGCAGCCCTCCCGGGAGCAATGAGCAGTTCTTC.

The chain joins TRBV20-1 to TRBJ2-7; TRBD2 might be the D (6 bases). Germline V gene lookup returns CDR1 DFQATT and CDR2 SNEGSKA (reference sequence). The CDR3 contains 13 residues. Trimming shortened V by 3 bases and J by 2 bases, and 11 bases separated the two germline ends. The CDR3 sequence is CSASRGSTYEQYF. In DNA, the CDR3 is TGCAGTGCTAGCCGGGGGAGCACCTACGAGCAGTACTTC.

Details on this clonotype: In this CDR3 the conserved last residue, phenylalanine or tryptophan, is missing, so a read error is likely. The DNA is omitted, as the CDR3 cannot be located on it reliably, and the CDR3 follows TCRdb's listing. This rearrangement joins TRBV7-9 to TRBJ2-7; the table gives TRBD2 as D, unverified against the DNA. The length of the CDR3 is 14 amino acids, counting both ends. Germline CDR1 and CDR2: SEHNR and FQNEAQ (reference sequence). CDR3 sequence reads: CASSFSSGGPTSST.

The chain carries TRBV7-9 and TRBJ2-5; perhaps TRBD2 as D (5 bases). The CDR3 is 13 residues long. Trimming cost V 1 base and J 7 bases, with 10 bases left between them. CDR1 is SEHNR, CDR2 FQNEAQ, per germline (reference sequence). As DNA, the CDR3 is TGTGCCAGCAGCTTAGTTGGGAGCGGGACCCAGTACTTC. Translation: CASSLVGSGTQYF. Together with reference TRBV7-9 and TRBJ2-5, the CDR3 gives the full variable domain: DTGVSQNPRHKITKRGQNVTFRCDPISEHNRLYWYRQTLGQGPEFLTYFQNEAQLEKSRLLSDRFSAERPKGSFSTLEIQRTEQGDSAMYLCASSLVGSGTQYFGPGTRLLVL.

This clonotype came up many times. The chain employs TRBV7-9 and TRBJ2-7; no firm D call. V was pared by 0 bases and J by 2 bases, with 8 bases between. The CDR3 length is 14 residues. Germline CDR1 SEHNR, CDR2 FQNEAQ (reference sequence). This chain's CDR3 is CASSLATNTYEQYF. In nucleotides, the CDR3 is TGTGCCAGCAGCTTAGCAACGAACACCTACGAGCAGTACTTC.

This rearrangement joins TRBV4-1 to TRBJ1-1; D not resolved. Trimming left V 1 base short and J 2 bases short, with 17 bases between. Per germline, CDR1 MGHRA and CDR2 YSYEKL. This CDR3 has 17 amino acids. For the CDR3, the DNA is TGCGCCAGCAGCCAAGCCGGCAGCCGACGGGCCAACACTGAAGCTTTCTTT. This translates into CASSQAGSRRANTEAFF.

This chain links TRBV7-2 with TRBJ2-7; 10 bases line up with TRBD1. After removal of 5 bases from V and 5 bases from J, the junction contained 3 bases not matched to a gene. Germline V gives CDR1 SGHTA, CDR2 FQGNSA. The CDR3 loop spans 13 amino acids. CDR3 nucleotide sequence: TGTGCCAGCAGCCCTGACAGGGGGCACGAGCAGTACTTC. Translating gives CASSPDRGHEQYF.

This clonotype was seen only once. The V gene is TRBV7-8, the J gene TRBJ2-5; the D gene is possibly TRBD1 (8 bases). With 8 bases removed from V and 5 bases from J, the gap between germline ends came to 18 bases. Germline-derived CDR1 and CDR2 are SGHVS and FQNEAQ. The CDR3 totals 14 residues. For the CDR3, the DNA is TGTGCCAGCGGCATACTACAGGGGGGGGAGACCCAGTACTTC. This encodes CASGILQGGETQYF.